The sequence of this T cell receptor (beta chain) was determined in a study of T cell responses to AZD1222 COVID-19 vaccine. With regard to this clone: The antigen remains unidentified.

Study-wide findings and caveats: The study reported that nearly half of spike-specific TCRs target unmutated variant regions. Repertoire samples came only from after the peak T cell response.

CDR1 is KGHSH and CDR2 is LQKENI in the germline V gene. The CDR3 consists of 14 residues. V was clipped by 1 base and J by 6 bases; unmatched bases: 3. Clones were sequenced by immunoSEQ multiplex PCR, and TCRdb holds only the in-frame ones, with some missing. Of some 200,000 clones in the sample, approximately 90% are singletons; the top ten hold roughly 1.7%. The genes are TRBV18 and TRBJ1-5, with 7 nucleotides matching TRBD1. Material: peripheral blood, obtained 28 days after the second AZD1222 dose. The clonotype comes from an adult who received the AZD1222 COVID-19 vaccine. This CDR3 is CASSPQGAGQPQHF. For the CDR3, the DNA is TGTGCCAGCTCACCACAGGGGGCAGGTCAGCCCCAGCATTTT.